Only a few counts were recorded for the clone carrying this TCR beta chain. Germline V gives CDR1 SGHAT, CDR2 FQDESV (reference sequence). The CDR3 consists of 15 residues. The V and J ends lost 5 bases and 3 bases, in that order; junction bases with no gene match: 5. This sample was included in a study of PD-L1 blockade in urothelial cancer. Overall study: Blood was tested 3 weeks (second dose) and 6 weeks into treatment.

Time point indicated: pretreatment peripheral blood. Every patient provided from 1 to 8 samples, collected pretreatment and on-treatment. TCRdb's table, derived via immunoSEQ multiplex PCR, lists solely in-frame clones and lacks some. The table lists 45,000 to 55,000 clones, about four fifths of them singletons, with about 10% in the top ten. This TCR derives from a man between 65 and 85 years old with urothelial cancer. This chain uses TRBV11-1 with TRBJ2-1, with 9 bases that match TRBD1. The sequenced sample was PBMCs, obtained around atezolizumab (anti-PD-L1) treatment. CDR3 protein: CASSPDRGYYNEQFF. The CDR3 DNA is TGTGCCAGCAGCCCGGACAGGGGCTACTACAATGAGCAGTTCTTC.